This T cell receptor (beta chain) is from a study of CD8 T cells in Susac syndrome. This CDR3 spans 13 amino acids. Trimming at V came to 1 base and at J to 8 bases, leaving 4 bases not matched to a gene. Looked up from germline, CDR1 is SGHVS and CDR2 is FQNEAQ. Random hexamers were used to reverse transcribe roughly 0.45 to 1 ug of RNA. TCRdb itself ran the immunoSEQ multiplex PCR reads through MiXCR, one entry per CDR3 protein. The sample includes 95,000 to 150,000 distinct CDR3 sequences, around 94% seen only once; the top ten take less than 0.3%. The specimen was CD8+ T cells from PBMCs. J is TRBJ1-2 and V is TRBV7-8; 7 nucleotides agree with TRBD1. The receptor was isolated from a human donor with Susac syndrome. The CDR3 sequence: CASSLVRQGGYTF. CDR3 in DNA: TGTGCCAGCAGCTTAGTCAGACAGGGCGGCTACACCTTC. The full variable domain, its missing parts supplied by reference TRBV7-8 and TRBJ1-2, is GAGVSQSPRYKVAKRGQDVALRCDPISGHVSLFWYQQALGQGPEFLTYFQNEAQLDKSGLPSDRFFAERPEGSVSTLKIQRTQQEDSAVYLCASSLVRQGGYTFGSGTRLTVV.